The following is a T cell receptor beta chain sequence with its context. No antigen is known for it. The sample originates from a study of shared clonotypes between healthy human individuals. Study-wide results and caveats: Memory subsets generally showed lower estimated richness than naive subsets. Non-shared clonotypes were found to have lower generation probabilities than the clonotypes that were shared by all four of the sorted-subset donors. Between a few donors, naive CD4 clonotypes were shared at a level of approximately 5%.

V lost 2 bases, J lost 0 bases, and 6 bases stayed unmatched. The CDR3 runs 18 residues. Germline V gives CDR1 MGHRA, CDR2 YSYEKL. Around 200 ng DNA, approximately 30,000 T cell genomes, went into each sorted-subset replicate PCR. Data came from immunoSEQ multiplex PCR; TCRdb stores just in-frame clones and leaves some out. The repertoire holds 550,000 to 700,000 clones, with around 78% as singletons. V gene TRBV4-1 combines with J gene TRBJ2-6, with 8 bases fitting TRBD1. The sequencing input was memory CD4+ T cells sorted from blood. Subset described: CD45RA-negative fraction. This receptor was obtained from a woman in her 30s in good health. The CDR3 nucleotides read TGCGCCAGCAGCCAACCAAAGGACAGGGACTCTGGGGCCAACGTCCTGACTTTC. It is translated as CASSQPKDRDSGANVLTF.